The 12 T cell receptor beta chains below all came from one sample that was sequenced in a study of blood T cell repertoires in COVID-19 (dated by TCRdb to the early 2020s). Library preparation used the immunoSEQ multiplex PCR assay. This is the immuneACCESS table as TCRdb keeps it, with only in-frame sequences that have V and J called. A part of the clones is gone; compared with another copy, unresolved V genes explain less than half, and the rest is unexplained. This sample gives over 90,000 clones in total; 74% of them show up just once. Roughly 4% of the sample belongs to the ten largest clones. The sequenced material came from peripheral blood. Source of these receptors: a man between 65 and 85 years old with COVID-19, enrolled during active disease.

In its sample, this clone was seen once. This chain joins TRBV29-1 and TRBJ1-5, with D unresolved. CDR1 and CDR2 from the germline V gene are SQVTM and ANQGSEA. V was shortened by 6 bases and J by 3 bases, with 9 bases between the two germline ends. The CDR3 covers 12 residues. The CDR3 nucleotides read TGCAGCGTAGGAGCGTACAATCAGCCCCAGCATTTT. The encoded protein is CSVGAYNQPQHF.

The chain is built from TRBV28 and TRBJ2-2; D might be TRBD1 (6 bases). Germline CDR1 MDHEN, CDR2 SYDVKM. V was clipped by 4 bases and J by 1 base, with 10 bases between them. This CDR3 spans 15 amino acids. The CDR3 DNA is TGTGCCAGCAGTTCCCCGGGACAGAACACCGGGGAGCTGTTTTTT. Its protein is CASSSPGQNTGELFF.

The chain combines TRBV5-4 with TRBJ2-5, with 7 bases lining up with TRBD2. This CDR3 has 16 residues. Germline V lookup: CDR1 SGHNT, CDR2 YYREEE (reference sequence). J gave up 5 bases and V 0 bases, and 10 bases lay outside the gene matches. DNA for the CDR3: TGTGCCAGCAGCTTGGGGGGGGAGGGTTGGAGTGAGACCCAGTACTTC. Its translation: CASSLGGEGWSETQYF.

The chain links TRBV27 to TRBJ2-1, with 9 positions matching TRBD2. The V gene end was trimmed by 5 bases and the J gene end by 10 bases; junction bases not matched to a gene: 15. The CDR3 is 16 residues long. Germline V lookup: CDR1 MNHEY, CDR2 SMNVEV (reference sequence). The CDR3 nucleotides read TGTGCCAGCAGTATGGGGGGCGGGAGGGCCGAGGTCGAGCAGTTCTTC. Translating it yields CASSMGGGRAEVEQFF.

The rearrangement links TRBV5-1 to TRBJ2-3, with D possibly TRBD2 on 5 matching bases. The germline V gene encodes CDR1 SGHRS and CDR2 YFSETQ. Trimming left V 0 bases short and J 0 bases short, with 11 bases between. CDR3 length equals 16 residues. The CDR3 is CASSLGSATSTDTQYF. The CDR3 nucleotides read TGCGCCAGCAGCTTGGGTAGCGCTACTAGCACAGATACGCAGTATTTT.

This clone was counted between two and nine times. The CDR3 DNA sequence: TGTGCCAGCAGTTGGACAGGGGAGGGAGGCTACACCTTC. Translated: CASSWTGEGGYTF. The chain recombines TRBV28 with TRBJ1-2, with 9 nucleotides matching TRBD1. Trimming at V came to 4 bases and at J to 8 bases, leaving 5 bases not matched to a gene. Germline CDR1 reads MDHEN; CDR2 reads SYDVKM. CDR3 length equals 13 residues.

This clone was seen only a few times. V is TRBV7-2 and J is TRBJ2-3; 10 bases line up with TRBD2. The CDR3 runs to 19 residues. The germline gives CDR1 SGHTA, CDR2 FQGNSA. Trimming at V came to 5 bases and at J to 0 bases, leaving 14 bases not matched to a gene. CDR3 bases: TGTGCCAGCAGCCGCACTCCACTGAGGACTAGCGGAAGCACAGATACGCAGTATTTT. It translates to CASSRTPLRTSGSTDTQYF.

The chain combines TRBV30 with TRBJ2-7, with 9 nucleotides matching TRBD1. From germline, CDR1 is GTSNPN and CDR2 SVGIG (reference sequence). The CDR3 is made up of 13 amino acids. With 0 bases clipped from V and 4 bases from J, the junction kept 1 base outside the gene matches. The CDR3 is CAWSVDRGYEQYF. For the CDR3, the DNA is TGTGCCTGGAGTGTAGACAGGGGGTACGAGCAGTACTTC.

On this clone itself: Compared with germline, one end of the junction differs, possibly owing to a read error. The chain has TRBV7-7 and TRBJ2-3, with a tentative D call TRBD2 (7 bases). CDR1 and CDR2 from the germline V gene are SSHAT and FNYEAQ (reference sequence). This CDR3 has 16 amino acids. CDR3 nucleotide sequence: TGTGCTAGCAGCTTAAGTCTAGGAGAGGGGGGGAATACGCAGTATTTT. It codes for CASSLSLGEGGNTQYF.

J is TRBJ2-3 and V is TRBV27; the match to TRBD1 covers 7 bases. The CDR3 runs to 14 residues. From germline, CDR1 is MNHEY and CDR2 SMNVEV (reference sequence). The ends lost 6 bases at V and 3 bases at J; junction bases unmatched: 6. The chain's CDR3 is CASSEIQGTDTQYF. The CDR3 DNA follows: TGTGCCAGCAGCGAGATACAGGGGACAGATACGCAGTATTTT.

The J gene is TRBJ2-7, the V gene TRBV5-1; TRBD2 agrees at 9 bases. The CDR3 covers 15 residues. The germline V gene encodes CDR1 SGHRS and CDR2 YFSETQ. The trim removed 2 bases at V and 5 bases at J, leaving 8 bases unmatched. The DNA of the CDR3 is TGCGCCAGCAGCTTAATGGGACTAGCTGGCGACGAGCAGTACTTC. Translation gives CASSLMGLAGDEQYF.

This clone was seen more than once but under ten times. The chain uses TRBV19 and TRBJ2-7, with 7 bases that match TRBD1. Trimming at V came to 0 bases and at J to 2 bases, leaving 4 bases not matched to a gene. CDR3 length equals 15 residues. Germline CDR1 and CDR2: LNHDA and SQIVND (reference sequence). As DNA, the CDR3 is TGTGCCAGTAGTATAGACCTCGGACAGGCCTACGAGCAGTACTTC. Amino acids: CASSIDLGQAYEQYF.